The T cell receptor (beta chain) under discussion was sequenced for a study of T-cell reconstitution after alpha-beta-depleted transplantation in children. In germline, CDR1 is SGHTA, CDR2 FQGNSA. With 4 bases removed from V and 0 bases from J, the gap between germline ends came to 10 bases. This CDR3 spans 15 amino acids. The library targeted TCRbeta and was prepared with unique molecular identifiers. Via MiXCR, TCRdb re-called the PCR reads, giving one row per CDR3 protein. The repertoire holds 800,000 to 1,000,000 distinct CDR3 sequences, with 25% to 35% as singletons. Whole-study results and caveats: T cells produced anew were the main source of T-cell counts and diversity one year after transplant. Expanded graft clones numbering several hundred reportedly gave rise to alpha-beta T cells about two months after transplant. Some patients' high day-60 TCRbeta diversity was traced to surviving recipient T cells and thymic progenitors.

A word on this clonotype: What it binds is unknown.

This receptor was identified in a boy in the first two years of life who had a stem cell transplant for SCID, so the T cells may come from the graft donor. The genes are TRBV7-2 and TRBJ1-5, with D hard to call. The starting material was PBMCs, mostly from graft donor cells, obtained 360 days after TCRalphabeta/CD19-depleted stem cell transplant. The CDR3 region has the DNA TGTGCCAGCAGCTCCGACCCCTATAGCAATCAGCCCCAGCATTTT. This gives the protein CASSSDPYSNQPQHF. The variable domain in full, completed from reference TRBV7-2 and TRBJ1-5, reads GAGVSQSPSNKVTEKGKDVELRCDPISGHTALYWYRQSLGQGLEFLIYFQGNSAPDKSGLPSDRFSAERTGGSVSTLTIQRTQQEDSAVYLCASSSDPYSNQPQHFGDGTRLSIL.